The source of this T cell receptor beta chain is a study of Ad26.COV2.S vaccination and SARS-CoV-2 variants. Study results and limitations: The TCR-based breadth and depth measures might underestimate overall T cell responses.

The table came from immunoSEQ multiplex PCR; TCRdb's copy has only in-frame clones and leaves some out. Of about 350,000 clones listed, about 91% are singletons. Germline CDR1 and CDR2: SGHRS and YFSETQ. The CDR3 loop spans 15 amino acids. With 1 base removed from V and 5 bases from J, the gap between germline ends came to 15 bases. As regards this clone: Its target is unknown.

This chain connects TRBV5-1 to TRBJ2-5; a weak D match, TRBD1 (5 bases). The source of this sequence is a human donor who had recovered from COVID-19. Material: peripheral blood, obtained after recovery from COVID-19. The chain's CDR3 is CASSLTLGRRETQYF. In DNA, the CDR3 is TGCGCCAGCAGCTTGACTCTGGGGCGCAGGGAGACCCAGTACTTC. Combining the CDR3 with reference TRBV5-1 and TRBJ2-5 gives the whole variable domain KAGVTQTPRYLIKTRGQQVTLSCSPISGHRSVSWYQQTPGQGLQFLFEYFSETQRNKGNFPGRFSGRQFSNSRSEMNVSTLELGDSALYLCASSLTLGRRETQYFGPGTRLLVL.